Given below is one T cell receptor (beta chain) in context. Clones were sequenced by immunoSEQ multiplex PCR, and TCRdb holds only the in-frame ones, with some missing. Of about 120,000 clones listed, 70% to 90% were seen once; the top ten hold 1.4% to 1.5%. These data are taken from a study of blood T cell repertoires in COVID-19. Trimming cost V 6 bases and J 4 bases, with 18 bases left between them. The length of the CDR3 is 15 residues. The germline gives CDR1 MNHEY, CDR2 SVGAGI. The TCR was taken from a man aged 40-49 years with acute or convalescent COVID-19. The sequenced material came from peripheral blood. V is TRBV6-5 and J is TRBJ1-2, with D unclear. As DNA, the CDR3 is TGTGCCAGCAGCGTTAGTGGTTTACTCCCCTATGGCTACACCTTC. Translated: CASSVSGLLPYGYTF.